This T cell receptor (beta chain) was recovered during a study of T cell responses to AZD1222 COVID-19 vaccine listed by TCRdb under 2021. Regarding the research as a whole: TCR sequencing was performed for roughly 240 trial participants, of whom about 200 were given two doses of AZD1222 and around 25 were given two doses of MenACWY control vaccine. Trial participants were enrolled into age subgroups of 18-55, 56-69 and 70-plus years, which contained around 140, 26 and 57 TCR-sequenced participants, respectively. What the authors observed across the whole study: Reportedly, close to half of the unique spike-specific TCRs recognized epitopes lying outside the regions that are mutated in the B.1.351 and B.1.1.7 variants. Because no day 14 peak-response samples were available, the repertoires could be characterized only after the peak T cell response. Only a handful of AZD1222 recipients were SARS-CoV-2 seropositive at baseline, limiting conclusions about previously exposed vaccinees. Spike-specific TCR breadth and depth rose significantly after two AZD1222 doses compared with day 0 and with MenACWY recipients. The vaccine-associated CD4 TCRs covered the entire spike protein, and the dominant responses fell in regions 160-218 and 743-854. Participants were mostly white British, with more females than males. The authors suggested clonal diversity may have been underestimated. In the small 56-69-year group, the increase in depth fell short of significance, most likely because of low power.

The CDR3 regions of human TCRbeta chains were subjected to immunosequencing. The source study handled its data this way. TCRs in the repertoires were matched against a reference library of SARS-CoV-2-specific TCRs that had been generated with the MIRA antigen-specificity platform. Breadth was defined as the fraction of unique TCRs that were SARS-CoV-2-associated, and depth was defined as the fraction of total T cells that were SARS-CoV-2-associated. Using the MIRA data, every spike-specific TCR was mapped to the spike region that the TCR reacted to and assigned to either a CD4 or a CD8 class. Log10-transformed breadth and depth values were compared by one-way ANOVA with Sidak's multiple comparisons tests. TCRdb obtained this table from immuneACCESS and retained in-frame rearrangements with V and J assigned. These tables miss some clones; where compared with another copy, unresolved V genes account for less than half of the shortfall, and the remainder is unexplained. Clonal size and the V and J genes are those of that table, whereas D and trimming came from the DNA. For this sample there are 150,000 to 160,000 clones; 75% to 90% appear just once. About 9.8% of the sample is taken by the ten largest.

What the time point label conveys for this sample: about 28 days (+/-7) after the second vaccine dose. AZD1222 recipients with second doses at about 4 weeks or about 12 weeks were pooled, because spike-specific TCR depth and breadth did not differ between schedules. Samples from vaccinated people were obtained from the UK trials COV001 and COV002, which included a single-blind randomized controlled phase 2/3 trial of AZD1222 (ChAdOx1 nCoV-19) in healthy adults. For TCRbeta chain sequencing, PBMC samples from trial participants were taken at day 0 and at day 28 after the second dose. Points on this clone: It lacks a known antigen. Base qualities are not recorded, but no much larger clone differs from it by a single base.

From a lookup of the germline V gene, CDR1 and CDR2 are KGHSH and LQKENI. Unmatched junction bases come to 16, with V trimmed by 3 bases and J by 8 bases. From its cysteine to its phenylalanine, the CDR3 spans 17 amino acids. The only DNA kept is the CDR3, 51 bases in frame from the first base. The origin of this receptor is an adult who received the AZD1222 COVID-19 vaccine. The chain joins TRBV18 to TRBJ1-2, with 9 bases in between that match TRBD1. The material was peripheral blood, obtained 28 days after the second AZD1222 dose. The CDR3 is CASSPRPRTGESHGYTF. Read as DNA, the sequence is TGTGCCAGCTCACCTAGGCCCCGGACAGGGGAGTCCCACGGCTACACCTTC.